These T cell receptor beta chains were read from a single sample in a study of human T cells and chemical hapten exposure. From the RACE reads, TCRdb called clonotypes with MiXCR, one entry per CDR3 protein. This table holds some 90,000 distinct CDR3 sequences, approximately 10% found once. Here the sequenced sample was whole blood, taken in connection with sensitization to the hapten diphenylcyclopropenone (DPC). These TCRs come from a woman aged 25 to 39 with alopecia areata. Some clones in this sample may be carry-over from other donors' samples. Each CDR3 is given with its conserved first and last residue. A D gene is named only where the DNA matches it firmly. Clone size appears in some rows only: once, few, many, or a class for an expanded clone.

D gene: TRBD2
clone size: NA
J gene: TRBJ2-1
V gene: TRBV20-1
CDR3 protein: CSARDPSGRAFNEQFF
CDR3 DNA: TGCAGTGCTAGAGATCCTAGCGGGAGGGCCTTTAATGAGCAGTTCTTC

D gene: TRBD1
clone size: NA
J gene: TRBJ1-2
V gene: TRBV28
CDR3 protein: CASSTPQGPYGYTF
CDR3 DNA: TGTGCCAGCAGCACTCCACAGGGGCCCTATGGCTACACCTTC

D gene: NA
clone size: many
J gene: TRBJ2-3
V gene: TRBV12-3/TRBV12-4
CDR3 protein: CASKETRSADTQYF
CDR3 DNA: TGTGCCAGCAAAGAAACTAGGTCGGCAGATACGCAGTATTTT

D gene: TRBD1
clone size: few
J gene: TRBJ2-5
V gene: TRBV7-2
CDR3 protein: CASSLQGAGETQYF
CDR3 DNA: TGTGCCAGCAGCTTACAGGGGGCAGGAGAGACCCAGTACTTC

D gene: TRBD1
clone size: NA
J gene: TRBJ1-4
V gene: TRBV29-1
CDR3 protein: CSVEDPRQGGEKPFF
CDR3 DNA: TGCAGCGTTGAAGATCCGAGACAGGGCGGCGAAAAACCGTTTTTT

D gene: NA
clone size: many
J gene: TRBJ2-5
V gene: TRBV18
CDR3 protein: CASSAMDYQETQYF
CDR3 DNA: TGTGCCAGCTCAGCAATGGACTACCAAGAGACCCAGTACTTC

D gene: NA
clone size: many
J gene: TRBJ1-1
V gene: TRBV29-1
CDR3 protein: CSGRVGGNTEAFF
CDR3 DNA: TGCAGCGGCAGGGTGGGCGGAAACACTGAAGCTTTCTTT

D gene: NA
clone size: many
J gene: TRBJ2-5
V gene: TRBV5-4
CDR3 protein: CASSLVTKETQYF
CDR3 DNA: TGTGCCAGCAGCTTGGTCACTAAGGAGACCCAGTACTTC

D gene: TRBD1
clone size: few
J gene: TRBJ1-2
V gene: TRBV24-1
CDR3 protein: CATSDPQGAPAGYTF
CDR3 DNA: TGTGCCACCAGTGATCCCCAGGGGGCTCCGGCTGGCTACACCTTC

D gene: TRBD1
clone size: many
J gene: TRBJ1-3
V gene: TRBV20-1
CDR3 protein: CSARGGAGGTIYF
CDR3 DNA: TGCAGTGCCCGGGGCGGAGCAGGGGGCACCATATATTTT

D gene: NA
clone size: many
J gene: TRBJ1-5
V gene: TRBV4-1
CDR3 protein: CASSQVGSNQPQHF
CDR3 DNA: TGCGCCAGCAGCCAAGTTGGGTCCAATCAGCCCCAGCATTTT

D gene: TRBD2
clone size: many
J gene: TRBJ2-7
V gene: TRBV4-2
CDR3 protein: CASSQDLSTSGNVYEQYF
CDR3 DNA: TGTGCCAGCAGCCAAGATCTTTCGACTAGCGGGAACGTCTACGAGCAGTACTTC

D gene: NA
clone size: many
J gene: TRBJ1-1
V gene: TRBV18
CDR3 protein: CASSQVNAALRRRSDTEAFF
CDR3 DNA: TGTGCCAGCTCACAAGTTAACGCTGCATTACGGAGGAGGTCTGACACTGAAGCTTTCTTT

D gene: NA
clone size: many
J gene: TRBJ2-1
V gene: TRBV9
CDR3 protein: CASSPRGGGDEQFF
CDR3 DNA: TGTGCCAGCAGCCCTAGGGGCGGAGGCGATGAGCAGTTCTTC

D gene: NA
clone size: NA
J gene: TRBJ2-1
V gene: TRBV28
CDR3 protein: CASTPRGEATTEQFF
CDR3 DNA: TGTGCCAGCACTCCTAGAGGGGAAGCGACTACAGAGCAGTTCTTC

D gene: NA
clone size: many
J gene: TRBJ1-1
V gene: TRBV13
CDR3 protein: CASSLVMNTEAFF
CDR3 DNA: TGTGCCAGCAGCTTAGTAATGAACACTGAAGCTTTCTTT

D gene: NA
clone size: NA
J gene: TRBJ2-3
V gene: TRBV29-1
CDR3 protein: CSVAPRDTQYF
CDR3 DNA: TGCAGCGTTGCCCCTAGAGATACGCAGTATTTT

D gene: TRBD1
clone size: many
J gene: TRBJ1-2
V gene: TRBV6-6
CDR3 protein: CASSTGGQMGNYGYTF
CDR3 DNA: TGTGCCAGCAGTACGGGGGGACAGATGGGTAACTATGGCTACACCTTC

D gene: NA
clone size: many
J gene: TRBJ1-3
V gene: TRBV7-2
CDR3 protein: CASSLGPGNTIYF
CDR3 DNA: TGTGCCAGCAGCTTAGGGCCTGGAAACACCATATATTTT

D gene: NA
clone size: many
J gene: TRBJ1-5
V gene: TRBV30
CDR3 protein: CAWKIPGTIYQPQHF
CDR3 DNA: TGTGCCTGGAAGATACCCGGGACAATCTATCAGCCCCAGCATTTT

D gene: TRBD1
clone size: few
J gene: TRBJ1-5
V gene: TRBV4-1
CDR3 protein: CASSPSGTDNQPQHF
CDR3 DNA: TGCGCCAGCAGCCCTTCCGGGACAGACAATCAGCCCCAGCATTTT

D gene: NA
clone size: NA
J gene: TRBJ1-5
V gene: TRBV29-1
CDR3 protein: CSVQTSGQPQHF
CDR3 DNA: TGCAGCGTTCAGACCTCGGGACAGCCCCAGCATTTT

D gene: TRBD2
clone size: few
J gene: TRBJ2-1
V gene: TRBV5-1
CDR3 protein: CASSLEPGLAGGLVVDEQFF
CDR3 DNA: TGCGCCAGCAGCCTTGAACCCGGACTAGCGGGAGGGCTAGTGGTCGATGAGCAGTTCTTC

D gene: NA
clone size: many
J gene: TRBJ1-4
V gene: TRBV12-3/TRBV12-4
CDR3 protein: CASSPDTFNEKLFF
CDR3 DNA: TGTGCCAGCAGCCCTGACACATTTAATGAAAAACTGTTTTTT

D gene: NA
clone size: NA
J gene: TRBJ1-5
V gene: TRBV6-2/TRBV6-3
CDR3 protein: CASSPGTGVNQPQHF
CDR3 DNA: TGTGCCAGCAGCCCCGGGACTGGGGTCAATCAGCCCCAGCATTTT

D gene: NA
clone size: many
J gene: TRBJ2-3
V gene: TRBV11-2
CDR3 protein: CASSEDPSSTDTQYF
CDR3 DNA: TGTGCCTCCTCAGAAGATCCCTCTAGCACAGATACGCAGTATTTT

D gene: NA
clone size: few
J gene: TRBJ2-1
V gene: TRBV3-1
CDR3 protein: CASSQNRVNEQFF
CDR3 DNA: TGTGCCAGCAGCCAAAACAGGGTCAATGAGCAGTTCTTC

D gene: NA
clone size: few
J gene: TRBJ2-1
V gene: TRBV19
CDR3 protein: CASSIEENSYNEQFF
CDR3 DNA: TGTGCCAGTAGTATAGAAGAAAACAGCTACAATGAGCAGTTCTTC